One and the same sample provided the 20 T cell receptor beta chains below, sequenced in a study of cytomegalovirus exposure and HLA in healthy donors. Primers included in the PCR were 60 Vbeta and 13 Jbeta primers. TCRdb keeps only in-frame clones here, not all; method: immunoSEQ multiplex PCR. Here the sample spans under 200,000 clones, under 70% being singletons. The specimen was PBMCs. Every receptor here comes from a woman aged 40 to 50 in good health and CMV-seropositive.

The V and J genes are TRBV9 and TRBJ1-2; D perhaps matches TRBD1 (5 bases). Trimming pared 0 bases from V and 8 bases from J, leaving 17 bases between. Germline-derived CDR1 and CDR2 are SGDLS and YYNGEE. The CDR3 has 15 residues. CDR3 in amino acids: CASSVAAQGVSGYTF. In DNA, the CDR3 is TGTGCCAGCAGCGTAGCAGCGCAGGGTGTTTCAGGCTACACCTTC.

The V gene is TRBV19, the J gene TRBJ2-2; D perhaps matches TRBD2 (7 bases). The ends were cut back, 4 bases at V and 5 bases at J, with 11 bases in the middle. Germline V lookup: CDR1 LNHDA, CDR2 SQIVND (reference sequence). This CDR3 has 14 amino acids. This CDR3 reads CASSRGGFTGELFF. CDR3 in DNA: TGTGCCAGTAGTAGGGGGGGCTTTACCGGGGAGCTGTTTTTT.

The CDR3: CASTTGGNTEAFF. In DNA, the CDR3 is TGTGCCAGTACGACAGGGGGGAACACTGAAGCTTTCTTT. J is TRBJ1-1 and V is TRBV19, with 9 bases aligning to TRBD1. V shed 7 bases and J 1 base; nucleotides not matched to a gene: 1. CDR1 LNHDA and CDR2 SQIVND come from the germline V gene (reference sequence). The CDR3 covers 13 residues.

The CDR3, as DNA: TGTGCCAGCAGGGGACAGGGAGGAATCGTCTACAATGAGCAGTTCTTC. It specifies CASRGQGGIVYNEQFF. The rearrangement uses TRBV27 and TRBJ2-1; 9 positions match TRBD1. Germline V gene lookup returns CDR1 MNHEY and CDR2 SMNVEV (reference sequence). The CDR3 is made up of 16 amino acids. V shed 6 bases and J 3 bases; nucleotides not matched to a gene: 9.

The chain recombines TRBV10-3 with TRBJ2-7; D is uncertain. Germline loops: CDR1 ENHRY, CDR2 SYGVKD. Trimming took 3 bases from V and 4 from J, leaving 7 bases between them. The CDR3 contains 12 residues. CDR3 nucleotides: TGTGCCATCAGTGATACAGATTACGAGCAGTACTTC. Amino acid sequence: CAISDTDYEQYF.

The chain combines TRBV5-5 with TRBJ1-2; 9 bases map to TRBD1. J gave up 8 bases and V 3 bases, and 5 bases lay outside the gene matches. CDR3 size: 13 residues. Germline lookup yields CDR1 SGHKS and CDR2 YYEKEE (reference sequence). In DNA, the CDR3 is TGTGCCAGCAGCTCTTGGACAGGGGAAGGCTACACCTTC. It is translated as CASSSWTGEGYTF. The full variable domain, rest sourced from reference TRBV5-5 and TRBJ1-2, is DAGVTQSPTHLIKTRGQQVTLRCSPISGHKSVSWYQQVLGQGPQFIFQYYEKEERGRGNFPDRFSARQFPNYSSELNVNALLLGDSALYLCASSSWTGEGYTFGSGTRLTVV.

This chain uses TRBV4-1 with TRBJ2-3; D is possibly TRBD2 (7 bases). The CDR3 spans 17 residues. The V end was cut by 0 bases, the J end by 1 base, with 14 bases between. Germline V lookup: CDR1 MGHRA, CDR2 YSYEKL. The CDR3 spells CASSQEQPGGGTDTQYF. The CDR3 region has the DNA TGCGCCAGCAGCCAAGAACAACCGGGGGGCGGCACAGATACGCAGTATTTT.

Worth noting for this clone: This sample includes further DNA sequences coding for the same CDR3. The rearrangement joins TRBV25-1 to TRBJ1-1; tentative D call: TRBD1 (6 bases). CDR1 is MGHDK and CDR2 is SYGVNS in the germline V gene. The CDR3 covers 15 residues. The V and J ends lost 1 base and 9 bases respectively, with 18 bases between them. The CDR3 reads CASSELSSTGQKAFF. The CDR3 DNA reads TGTGCCAGCAGTGAATTAAGTTCCACCGGACAGAAAGCTTTCTTT.

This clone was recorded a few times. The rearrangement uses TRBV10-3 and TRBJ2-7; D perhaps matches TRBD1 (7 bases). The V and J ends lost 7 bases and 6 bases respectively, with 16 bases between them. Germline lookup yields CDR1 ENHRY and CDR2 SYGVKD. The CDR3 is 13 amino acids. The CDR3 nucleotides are TGTGCCATCATGCGCGACAGGGACTCCGAGCAGTACTTC. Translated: CAIMRDRDSEQYF.

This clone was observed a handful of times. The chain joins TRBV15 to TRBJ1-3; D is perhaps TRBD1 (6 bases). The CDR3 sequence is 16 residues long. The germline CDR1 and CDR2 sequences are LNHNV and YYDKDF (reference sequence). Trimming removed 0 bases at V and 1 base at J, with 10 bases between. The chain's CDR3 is CATSRDPGVSGNTIYF. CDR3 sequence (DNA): TGTGCCACCAGCAGAGACCCAGGGGTTTCTGGAAACACCATATATTTT.

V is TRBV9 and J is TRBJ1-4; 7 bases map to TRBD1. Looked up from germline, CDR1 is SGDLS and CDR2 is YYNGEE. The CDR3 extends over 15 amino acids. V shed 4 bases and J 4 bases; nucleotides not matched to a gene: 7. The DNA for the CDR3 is TGTGCCAGCAGCCTCGGGACAGCCAATAATGAAAAACTGTTTTTT. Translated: CASSLGTANNEKLFF.

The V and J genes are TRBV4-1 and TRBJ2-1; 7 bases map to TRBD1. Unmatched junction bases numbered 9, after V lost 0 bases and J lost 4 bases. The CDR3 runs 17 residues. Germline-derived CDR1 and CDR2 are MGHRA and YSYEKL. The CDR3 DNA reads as TGCGCCAGCAGCCAAGAGCCCCCGGGACAGATATACAATGAGCAGTTCTTC. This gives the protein CASSQEPPGQIYNEQFF.

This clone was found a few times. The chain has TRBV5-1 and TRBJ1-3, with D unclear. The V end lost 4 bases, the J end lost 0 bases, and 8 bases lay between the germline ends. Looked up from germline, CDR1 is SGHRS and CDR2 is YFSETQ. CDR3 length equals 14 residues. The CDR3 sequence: CASSGGYSGNTIYF. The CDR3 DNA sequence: TGCGCCAGCAGCGGCGGATACTCTGGAAACACCATATATTTT.

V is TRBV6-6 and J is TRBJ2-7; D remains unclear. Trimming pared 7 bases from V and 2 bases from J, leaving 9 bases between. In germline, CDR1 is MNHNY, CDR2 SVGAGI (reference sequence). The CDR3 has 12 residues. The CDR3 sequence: CASNLEAYEQYF. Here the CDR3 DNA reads TGTGCCAGCAATCTAGAGGCCTACGAGCAGTACTTC.

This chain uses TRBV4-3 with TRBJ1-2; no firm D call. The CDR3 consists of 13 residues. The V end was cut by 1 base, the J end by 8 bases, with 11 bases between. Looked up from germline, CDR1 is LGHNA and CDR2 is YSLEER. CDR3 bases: TGCGCCAGCAGCCAAGGGGAGGGAAGCGGCTACACCTTC. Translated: CASSQGEGSGYTF.

As DNA, the CDR3 is TGTGCCACCAGCCCAATCGGGGACAGCCTCTACGAGCAGTACTTC. This codes for CATSPIGDSLYEQYF. The chain combines TRBV15 with TRBJ2-5; 7 nucleotides match TRBD1. Near its end, the DNA agrees better with TRBJ2-7, so the J call may be wrong. The CDR3 is made up of 15 amino acids. The germline CDR1 and CDR2 sequences are LNHNV and YYDKDF (reference sequence).

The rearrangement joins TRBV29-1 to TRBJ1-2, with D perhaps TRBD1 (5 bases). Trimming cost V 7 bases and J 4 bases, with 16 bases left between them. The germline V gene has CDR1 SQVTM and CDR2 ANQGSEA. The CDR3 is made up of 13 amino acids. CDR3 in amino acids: CSGTKGRGYGYTF. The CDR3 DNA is TGCAGCGGGACAAAGGGGCGGGGCTATGGCTACACCTTC.

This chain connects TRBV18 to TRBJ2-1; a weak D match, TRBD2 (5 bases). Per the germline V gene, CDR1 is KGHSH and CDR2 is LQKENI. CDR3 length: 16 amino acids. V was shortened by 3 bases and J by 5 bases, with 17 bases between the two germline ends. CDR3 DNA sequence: TGTGCCAGCTCACCTGAGGAAGGAGGAGTTCACAATGAGCAGTTCTTC. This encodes CASSPEEGGVHNEQFF.

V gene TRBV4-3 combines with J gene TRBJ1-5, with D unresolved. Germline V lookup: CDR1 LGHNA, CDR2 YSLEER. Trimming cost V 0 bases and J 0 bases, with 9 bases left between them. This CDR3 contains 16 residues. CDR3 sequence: CASSQDWADSNQPQHF. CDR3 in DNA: TGCGCCAGCAGCCAAGATTGGGCAGATAGCAATCAGCCCCAGCATTTT.

The CDR3 nucleotides read TGTGCCAGCAGCCCATCCGGGACAGGGGGCGAAAAACTGTTTTTT. This codes for CASSPSGTGGEKLFF. This chain links TRBV7-9 with TRBJ1-4, with TRBD1 identical over 12 bases. The CDR3 spans 15 residues. Trimming at V came to 5 bases and at J to 8 bases, leaving 6 bases not matched to a gene. Germline CDR1 is SEHNR and CDR2 is FQNEAQ (reference sequence).